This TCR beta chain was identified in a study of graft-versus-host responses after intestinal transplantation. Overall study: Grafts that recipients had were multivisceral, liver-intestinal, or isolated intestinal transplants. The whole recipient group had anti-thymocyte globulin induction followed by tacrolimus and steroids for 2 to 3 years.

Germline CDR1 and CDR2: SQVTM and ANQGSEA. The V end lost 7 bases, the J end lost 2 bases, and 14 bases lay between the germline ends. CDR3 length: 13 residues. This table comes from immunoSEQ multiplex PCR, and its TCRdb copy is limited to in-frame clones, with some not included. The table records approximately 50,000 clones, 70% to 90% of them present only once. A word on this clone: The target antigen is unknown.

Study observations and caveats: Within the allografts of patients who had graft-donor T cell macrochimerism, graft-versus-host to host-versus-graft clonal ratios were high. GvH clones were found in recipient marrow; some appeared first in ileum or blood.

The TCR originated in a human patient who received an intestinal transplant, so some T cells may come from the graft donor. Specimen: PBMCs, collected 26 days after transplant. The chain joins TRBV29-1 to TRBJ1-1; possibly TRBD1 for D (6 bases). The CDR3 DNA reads TGCAGCGGAATCCTCAGGGGCAACACTGAAGCTTTCTTT. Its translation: CSGILRGNTEAFF.